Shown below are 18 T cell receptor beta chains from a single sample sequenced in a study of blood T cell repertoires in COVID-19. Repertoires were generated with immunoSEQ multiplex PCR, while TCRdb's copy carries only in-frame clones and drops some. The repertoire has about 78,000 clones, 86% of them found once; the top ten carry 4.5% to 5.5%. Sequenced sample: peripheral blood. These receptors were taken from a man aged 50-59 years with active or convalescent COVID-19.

CDR3 region: CASSQDPTGTQHF. CDR3 bases: TGCGCCAGCAGCCAAGATCCGACAGGGACCCAGCATTTT. V and J are TRBV4-1 and TRBJ1-5, with 7 bases identical to TRBD1. V was pared by 0 bases and J by 11 bases, with 4 bases of the junction left unmatched. The V gene's germline CDR1 is MGHRA and CDR2 YSYEKL. The CDR3 length is 13 residues.

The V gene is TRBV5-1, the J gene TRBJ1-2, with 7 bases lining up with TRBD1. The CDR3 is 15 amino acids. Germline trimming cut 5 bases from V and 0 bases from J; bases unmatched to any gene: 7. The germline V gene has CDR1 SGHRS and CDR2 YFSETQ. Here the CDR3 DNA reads TGCGCCAGCAGGGGTCGGGACAGAACTAACTATGGCTACACCTTC. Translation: CASRGRDRTNYGYTF.

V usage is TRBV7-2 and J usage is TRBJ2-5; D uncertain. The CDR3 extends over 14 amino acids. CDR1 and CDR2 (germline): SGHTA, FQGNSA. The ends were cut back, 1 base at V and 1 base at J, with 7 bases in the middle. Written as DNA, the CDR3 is TGTGCCAGCAGCTTAGTCTCCGGCCAAGAGACCCAGTACTTC. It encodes CASSLVSGQETQYF.

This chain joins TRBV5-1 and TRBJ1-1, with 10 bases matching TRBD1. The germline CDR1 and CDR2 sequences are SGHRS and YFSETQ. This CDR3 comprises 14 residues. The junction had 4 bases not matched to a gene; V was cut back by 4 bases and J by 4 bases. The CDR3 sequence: CASSLRQGATEAFF. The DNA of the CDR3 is TGCGCCAGCAGCCTACGACAGGGGGCCACTGAAGCTTTCTTT.

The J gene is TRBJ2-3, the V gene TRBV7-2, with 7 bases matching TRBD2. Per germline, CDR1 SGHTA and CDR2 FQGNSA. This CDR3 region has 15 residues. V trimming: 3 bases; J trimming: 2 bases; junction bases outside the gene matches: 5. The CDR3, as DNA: TGTGCCAGCAGCTTTAGACTAGCACCCACAGATACGCAGTATTTT. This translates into CASSFRLAPTDTQYF.

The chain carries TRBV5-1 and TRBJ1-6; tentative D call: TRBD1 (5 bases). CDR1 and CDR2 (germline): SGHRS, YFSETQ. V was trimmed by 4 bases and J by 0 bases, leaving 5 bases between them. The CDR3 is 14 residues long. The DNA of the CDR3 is TGCGCCAGCAGCGACAGCTCCTATAATTCACCCCTCCACTTT. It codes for CASSDSSYNSPLHF.

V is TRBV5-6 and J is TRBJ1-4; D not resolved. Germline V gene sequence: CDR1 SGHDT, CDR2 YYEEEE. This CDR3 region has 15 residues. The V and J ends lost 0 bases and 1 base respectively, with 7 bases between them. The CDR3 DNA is TGTGCCAGCAGCTTGGGGTACATAACTAATGAAAAACTGTTTTTT. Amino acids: CASSLGYITNEKLFF.

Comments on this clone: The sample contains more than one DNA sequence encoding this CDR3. The CDR3 bases are TGTGCCAGCAGCTTAGGGCAGTACAATGAGCAGTTCTTC. Translated: CASSLGQYNEQFF. V usage is TRBV11-2 and J usage is TRBJ2-1; no firm D call. The germline V gene encodes CDR1 SGHAT and CDR2 FQNNGV. V lost 1 base and J 4 bases, leaving 5 bases between the germline ends. The CDR3 runs 13 residues.

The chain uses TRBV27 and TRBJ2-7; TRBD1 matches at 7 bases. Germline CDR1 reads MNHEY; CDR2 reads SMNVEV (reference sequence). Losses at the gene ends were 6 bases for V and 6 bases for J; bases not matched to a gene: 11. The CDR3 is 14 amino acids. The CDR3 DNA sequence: TGTGCCAGCAGCCCTAGGGGACAGTCCCCCGAGCAGTACGTC. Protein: CASSPRGQSPEQYV.

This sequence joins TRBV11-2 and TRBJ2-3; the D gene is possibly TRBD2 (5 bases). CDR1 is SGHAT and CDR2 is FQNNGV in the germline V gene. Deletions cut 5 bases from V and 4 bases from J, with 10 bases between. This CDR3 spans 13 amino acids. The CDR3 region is CASSGSGSDTQYF. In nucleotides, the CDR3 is TGTGCCAGCAGCGGTTCGGGGTCAGATACGCAGTATTTT.

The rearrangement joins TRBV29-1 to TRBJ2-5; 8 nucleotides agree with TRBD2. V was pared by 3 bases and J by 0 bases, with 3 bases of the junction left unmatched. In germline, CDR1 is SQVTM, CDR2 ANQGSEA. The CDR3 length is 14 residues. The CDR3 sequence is CSVDQRGNQETQYF. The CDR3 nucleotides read TGCAGCGTTGACCAGCGGGGGAACCAAGAGACCCAGTACTTC. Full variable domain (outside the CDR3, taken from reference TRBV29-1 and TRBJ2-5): SAVISQKPSRDICQRGTSLTIQCQVDSQVTMMFWYRQQPGQSLTLIATANQGSEATYESGFVIDKFPISRPNLTFSTLTVSNMSPEDSSIYLCSVDQRGNQETQYFGPGTRLLVL.

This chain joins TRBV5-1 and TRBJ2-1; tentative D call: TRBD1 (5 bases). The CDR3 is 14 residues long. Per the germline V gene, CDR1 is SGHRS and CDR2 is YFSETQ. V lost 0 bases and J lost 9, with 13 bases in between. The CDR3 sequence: CASSLDRTWGEQFF. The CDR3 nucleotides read TGCGCCAGCAGCTTGGATCGGACATGGGGTGAGCAGTTCTTC.

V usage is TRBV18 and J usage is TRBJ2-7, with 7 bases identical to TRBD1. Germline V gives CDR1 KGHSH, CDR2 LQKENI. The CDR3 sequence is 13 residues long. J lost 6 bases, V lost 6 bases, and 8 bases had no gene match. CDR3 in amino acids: CASSPANRGEQYF. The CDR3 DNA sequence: TGTGCCAGCTCCCCCGCCAACAGGGGCGAGCAGTACTTC.

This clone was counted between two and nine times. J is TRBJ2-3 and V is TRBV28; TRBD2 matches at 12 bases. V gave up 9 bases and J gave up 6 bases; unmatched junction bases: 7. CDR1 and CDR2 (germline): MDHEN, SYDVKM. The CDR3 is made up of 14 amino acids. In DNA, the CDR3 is TGTGCCAGTAAACTAGCGGGGGGCAGTGATACGCAGTATTTT. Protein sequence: CASKLAGGSDTQYF.

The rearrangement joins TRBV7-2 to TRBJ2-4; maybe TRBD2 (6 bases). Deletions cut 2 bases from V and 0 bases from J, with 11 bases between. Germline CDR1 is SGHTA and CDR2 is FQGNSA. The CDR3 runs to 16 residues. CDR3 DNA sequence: TGTGCCAGCAGCTTACTGGGACTCGGAGCCAAAAACATTCAGTACTTC. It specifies CASSLLGLGAKNIQYF.

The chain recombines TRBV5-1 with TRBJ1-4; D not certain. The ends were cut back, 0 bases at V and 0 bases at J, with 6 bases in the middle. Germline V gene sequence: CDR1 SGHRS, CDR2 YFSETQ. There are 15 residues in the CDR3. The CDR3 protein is CASSLDPATNEKLFF. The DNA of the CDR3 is TGCGCCAGCAGCTTGGATCCTGCAACTAATGAAAAACTGTTTTTT.

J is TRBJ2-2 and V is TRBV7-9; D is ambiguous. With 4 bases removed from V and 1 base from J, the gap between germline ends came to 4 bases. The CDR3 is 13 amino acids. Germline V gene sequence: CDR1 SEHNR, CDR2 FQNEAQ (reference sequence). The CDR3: CASSSGNTGELFF. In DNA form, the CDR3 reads TGTGCCAGCAGCTCAGGGAACACCGGGGAGCTGTTTTTT.

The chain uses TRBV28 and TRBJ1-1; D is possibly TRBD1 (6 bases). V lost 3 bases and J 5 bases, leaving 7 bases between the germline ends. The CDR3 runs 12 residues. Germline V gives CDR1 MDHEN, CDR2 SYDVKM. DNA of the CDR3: TGTGCCAGCAGTTTGGGGACAACTGAAGCTTTCTTT. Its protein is CASSLGTTEAFF.